The 17 T cell receptor beta chains reported below all come from one sample, sequenced in a study of blood T cell repertoires in COVID-19. Method: immunoSEQ multiplex PCR; TCRdb's copy keeps in-frame clones and lacks some. The sample contains more than 85,000 clones, 82% of which appear only once. The sequenced sample consisted of peripheral blood. The receptors were sampled from an elderly man with acute or convalescent COVID-19.

The chain carries TRBV19 and TRBJ2-1; D not resolved. The CDR3 extends over 12 amino acids. Trimming took 3 bases from V and 6 from J, leaving 6 bases between them. Per germline, CDR1 LNHDA and CDR2 SQIVND (reference sequence). The CDR3 protein is CASSMRANEQFF. The CDR3 DNA is TGTGCCAGTAGTATGCGCGCCAATGAGCAGTTCTTC.

The chain carries TRBV2 and TRBJ1-1; weak D call: TRBD1 (5 bases). Trimming left V 4 bases short and J 2 bases short, with 11 bases between. The CDR3 contains 14 residues. The germline V gene has CDR1 SNHLY and CDR2 FYNNEI. The CDR3 DNA reads as TGTGCCAGCAGTGTGGCAGGGTTTAACACTGAAGCTTTCTTT. Encoded protein: CASSVAGFNTEAFF.

The table lists this clone with a count of one. The chain is built from TRBV6-6 and TRBJ2-3, with 10 positions matching TRBD1. The junction had 16 bases not matched to a gene; V was cut back by 5 bases and J by 8 bases. From germline, CDR1 is MNHNY and CDR2 SVGAGI (reference sequence). This CDR3 has 17 amino acids. The CDR3 coding sequence is TGTGCCAGCAGTCTAAACCGGGACAGGGGTTCGGGGGGTACGCAGTATTTT. It specifies CASSLNRDRGSGGTQYF.

The chain carries TRBV28 and TRBJ1-2; D unresolved. V dropped 5 bases and J dropped 4 bases, with 8 bases sitting between them. CDR1 is MDHEN and CDR2 is SYDVKM in the germline V gene. The CDR3 runs 12 residues. CDR3 residues: CASSLPGYGYTF. In DNA form, the CDR3 reads TGTGCCAGCAGTCTCCCGGGCTATGGCTACACCTTC.

This clone was seen only once. The chain uses TRBV3-1 (or the pseudogene TRBV3-2) and TRBJ1-2; possible D gene TRBD1, 6 bases. With 4 bases removed from V and 9 bases from J, the gap between germline ends came to 18 bases. This CDR3 comprises 14 residues. Germline CDR1 reads LGHDT; CDR2 reads YNNKEL (reference sequence). The CDR3 region is CASSLNGGADSYTF. CDR3 DNA sequence: TGTGCCAGCAGCCTAAACGGGGGGGCAGATAGCTACACCTTC.

The gene calls are TRBV10-3 and TRBJ2-5; TRBD1 matches at 12 bases. J was trimmed by 4 bases and V by 4 bases; bases with no gene match: 4. The CDR3 runs 15 residues. Germline V gives CDR1 ENHRY, CDR2 SYGVKD. The CDR3 spells CAISGGDRGPETQYF. DNA of the CDR3: TGTGCCATCAGTGGAGGGGACAGGGGGCCAGAGACCCAGTACTTC.

This sequence joins TRBV27 and TRBJ2-7, with 7 nucleotides matching TRBD2. After removal of 2 bases from V and 6 bases from J, the junction contained 10 bases not matched to a gene. This CDR3 region has 15 residues. CDR1 is MNHEY, CDR2 SMNVEV, per germline (reference sequence). Here the CDR3 DNA reads TGTGCCAGCAGTTTAATCGGGGGGAACTCCGGCGAGCAGTACTTC. This sequence encodes CASSLIGGNSGEQYF.

The chain recombines TRBV30 with TRBJ2-3, with 8 nucleotides matching TRBD2. Germline V gene lookup returns CDR1 GTSNPN and CDR2 SVGIG (reference sequence). Trimming removed 4 bases from V and 5 bases from J; junction bases left unmatched: 14. The CDR3 totals 16 residues. The CDR3 here is CAWTLQRGRLGDTQYF. CDR3 nucleotide sequence: TGTGCCTGGACCCTGCAGCGGGGGAGATTGGGAGATACGCAGTATTTT. The full variable domain, completed using reference TRBV30 and TRBJ2-3, is SQTIHQWPATLVQPVGSPLSLECTVEGTSNPNLYWYRQAAGRGLQLLFYSVGIGQISSEVPQNLSASRPQDRQFILSSKKLLLSDSGFYLCAWTLQRGRLGDTQYFGPGTRLTVL.

The CDR3 loop is CASSSAQGRNEKLFF. CDR3 coding DNA: TGTGCCAGCAGCTCGGCTCAGGGAAGGAATGAAAAACTGTTTTTT. This chain joins TRBV11-2 and TRBJ1-4; D may be TRBD1 (5 bases). CDR1 and CDR2 from the germline V gene are SGHAT and FQNNGV. Trimming left V 4 bases short and J 5 bases short, with 14 bases between. The CDR3 runs 15 residues.

V gene TRBV5-8 combines with J gene TRBJ2-1; 8 nucleotides align to TRBD2. In germline, CDR1 is SGHTS, CDR2 YDEGEE. V trimming: 1 base; J trimming: 11 bases; junction bases outside the gene matches: 5. The CDR3 consists of 13 residues. The DNA of the CDR3 is TGTGCCAGCAGCTTGAAAACTAGCGGCAAGCAGTTCTTC. This encodes CASSLKTSGKQFF.

The chain has TRBV5-1 and TRBJ2-7, with D perhaps matching TRBD2 (7 bases). V was pared by 4 bases and J by 0 bases, with 14 bases between. The germline CDR1 and CDR2 sequences are SGHRS and YFSETQ. The CDR3 runs to 15 residues. The CDR3 loop is CASSRGGLSSYEQYF. The CDR3 DNA follows: TGCGCCAGCAGCAGGGGGGGGCTGAGCTCCTACGAGCAGTACTTC.

The rearrangement uses TRBV4-1 and TRBJ2-3, with a possible D match to TRBD1 (6 bases). The CDR3 runs 17 residues. The germline CDR1 and CDR2 sequences are MGHRA and YSYEKL. Trimming removed 0 bases from V and 2 bases from J, with 15 bases in between. The CDR3 reads CASSQDRGQDLTDTQYF. Here the CDR3 DNA reads TGCGCCAGCAGCCAAGATAGGGGACAAGACCTCACAGATACGCAGTATTTT.

The chain carries TRBV5-4 and TRBJ2-3; 11 bases match TRBD2. Germline assignment: CDR1 SGHNT and CDR2 YYREEE (reference sequence). This CDR3 has 16 residues. Germline trimming cut 4 bases from V and 2 bases from J; bases unmatched to any gene: 6. The CDR3 DNA reads TGTGCCAGCAGCATAAGACTAGCGGGGTCCACAGATACGCAGTATTTT. This sequence encodes CASSIRLAGSTDTQYF.

This sequence joins TRBV27 and TRBJ1-5; 10 bases line up with TRBD1. From germline, CDR1 is MNHEY and CDR2 SMNVEV (reference sequence). After removal of 5 bases from V and 4 bases from J, the junction contained 5 bases not matched to a gene. CDR3 length: 15 amino acids. For the CDR3, the DNA is TGTGCCAGCAGTCCCCCGGGACAGGGGAATCAGCCCCAGCATTTT. This translates into CASSPPGQGNQPQHF.

The chain recombines TRBV7-6 with TRBJ1-1, with D maybe TRBD1 (6 bases). Deletions cut 5 bases from V and 3 bases from J, with 19 bases between. There are 16 residues in the CDR3. Germline V gene sequence: CDR1 SGHVS, CDR2 FNYEAQ. The CDR3 DNA reads TGTGCCAGCAGCCTTACAGGGCCAGCGGCATACACTGAAGCTTTCTTT. This translates into CASSLTGPAAYTEAFF.

The chain combines TRBV6-5 with TRBJ1-4; 9 nucleotides agree with TRBD1. With 6 bases clipped from V and 7 bases from J, the junction kept 9 bases outside the gene matches. Germline CDR1 is MNHEY and CDR2 is SVGAGI. The CDR3 sequence is 15 residues long. CDR3 nucleotide sequence: TGTGCCAGCAGCAGGACAGGGGCGATCTTTGAAAAACTGTTTTTT. Its translation: CASSRTGAIFEKLFF.

The rearrangement joins TRBV19 to TRBJ1-1; the D gene is possibly TRBD1 (6 bases). The CDR3 is 15 amino acids. V was clipped by 9 bases and J by 2 bases, with 19 bases between them. The germline gives CDR1 LNHDA, CDR2 SQIVND (reference sequence). The CDR3 DNA follows: TGTGCCAGCGAAGATGGGAACAGGGCAAACACTGAAGCTTTCTTT. This gives the protein CASEDGNRANTEAFF. Combining the CDR3 with reference TRBV19 and TRBJ1-1 gives the whole variable domain DGGITQSPKYLFRKEGQNVTLSCEQNLNHDAMYWYRQDPGQGLRLIYYSQIVNDFQKGDIAEGYSVSREKKESFPLTVTSAQKNPTAFYLCASEDGNRANTEAFFGQGTRLTVV.